A selection of T cell receptor beta chains follows, all from one sample in a study of T cell changes during pregnancy in multiple sclerosis. The repertoire was sequenced with immunoSEQ multiplex PCR; TCRdb's copy has only in-frame clones and lacks some. The profile shows about 79,000 clones, just over 90% of them singletons. The sample here was CD4+ T cells from peripheral blood mononuclear cells, taken in the second trimester of pregnancy. The receptors originated from a female donor with multiple sclerosis, enrolled in a pregnancy study. Each CDR3 is given with its conserved first and last residue. A D gene is named only where the DNA matches it firmly. Not all rows give a size; the values are once, few, many and, for expanded clones, a class.

>-|TRBV7-9|TRBJ2-3|-
TGTGCCAGCAGCCTATTTGAGGGAGCCTCCACAGATACGCAGTATTTT
CASSLFEGASTDTQYF
>-|TRBV28|TRBJ1-2|-
TGTGCCAGCAGTTTAGCGGAAATTGGCTACACCTTC
CASSLAEIGYTF
>-|TRBV5-1|TRBJ2-1|TRBD2
TGCGCCAGCAGTCGTGGTCAGGGCGGGGGGGCCGGTGAGCAGTTCTTC
CASSRGQGGGAGEQFF
>-|TRBV14|TRBJ2-3|-
TGTGCCAGCAGCCAAGTCGGTCTAGTATACGCAGATACGCAGTATTTT
CASSQVGLVYADTQYF
>once|TRBV2|TRBJ1-6|TRBD1
TGTGCCAGCAGTGACAGGGGGGATTCACCCCTCCACTTT
CASSDRGDSPLHF
>-|TRBV7-2|TRBJ2-3|-
TGTGCCAGCGGCCTTGGGGGCAGCACAGATACGCAGTATTTT
CASGLGGSTDTQYF
>-|TRBV6-1|TRBJ1-1|-
TGTGCCAGCAGTGAACGTAATGGGGGGGCTGAAGCTTTCTTT
CASSERNGGAEAFF
>-|TRBV6-5|TRBJ2-7|TRBD1
TGTGCCAGCAGTTACCCGGGACAGGGTCACGAGCAGTACTTC
CASSYPGQGHEQYF
>-|TRBV7-9|TRBJ2-7|TRBD2
TGTGCCAGCAGCTCAACGAAGCCTCCTAGCGGGACCCGCTACGAGCAGTACTTC
CASSSTKPPSGTRYEQYF
>-|TRBV9|TRBJ2-3|TRBD2
TGTGCCAGCAGCGCCCTAGCGGGAGGGAGGGATACGCAGTATTTT
CASSALAGGRDTQYF
>-|TRBV7-2|TRBJ1-2|TRBD1
TGTGCCAGCAGCCCACGGGGCCAGGGGGCCTTTAACTATGGCTACACCTTC
CASSPRGQGAFNYGYTF
>-|TRBV18|TRBJ2-1|TRBD1
TGTGCCAGCTCACTAACAGGGGACAGACCTTTCAATGAGCAGTTCTTC
CASSLTGDRPFNEQFF
>few|TRBV5-1|TRBJ2-5|TRBD2
TGCGCCAGCGTTCCGGGGGGAGGGTTCCAAGAGACCCAGTACTTC
CASVPGGGFQETQYF
>-|TRBV5-4|TRBJ2-7|TRBD1
TGTGCCAGCAGCCCCGCGCGGGACAGGGGGCACGAGCAGTACTTC
CASSPARDRGHEQYF
>-|TRBV7-2|TRBJ2-3|TRBD2
TGTGCCAGCAGCCCCTCAGGGAGACTAGCGGGAGATACGCAGTATTTT
CASSPSGRLAGDTQYF
>-|TRBV9|TRBJ2-2|TRBD2
TGTGCCAGCACCCGCTCTCCGGGACTAGCGGGATGGACCGGGGAGCTGTTTTTT
CASTRSPGLAGWTGELFF
>-|TRBV7-9|TRBJ2-2|-
TGTGCCAGCAGCTTCCTCGCGAACACCGGGGAGCTGTTTTTT
CASSFLANTGELFF
>-|TRBV9|TRBJ1-1|TRBD1
TGTGCCAGCAGCGGCGGACAGGGCTTCTTTTCTGAAGCTTTCTTT
CASSGGQGFFSEAFF
>-|TRBV9|TRBJ2-3|TRBD2
TGTGCCAGCAGCCACAAGACTAGCGGGGAAACAGATACGCAGTATTTT
CASSHKTSGETDTQYF
>-|TRBV7-9|TRBJ1-5|TRBD1
TGTGCCAGCAGCTCCCTAGGGACAGGGGATCAGCCCCAGCATTTT
CASSSLGTGDQPQHF
>-|TRBV19|TRBJ1-2|-
TGTGCCAGTAGTATAGGCAGGGTTAACTATGGCTACACCTTC
CASSIGRVNYGYTF
>-|TRBV14|TRBJ2-1|TRBD2
TGTGCCAGCAGCCAAGAGCTAGCGGGGGGGCACAATGAGCAGTTCTTC
CASSQELAGGHNEQFF